This record covers a single T cell receptor (beta chain). Its antigen is not identified. This entry belongs to a study of cytomegalovirus exposure and HLA in healthy donors. Findings of the study overall: A later analysis showed HLA-associated TCR beta chains outstripping equally common others in clonal expansion. 150 to 200 TCR beta chains were listed as cytomegalovirus-associated.

This PCR relied on a set of 60 Vbeta primers and 13 Jbeta primers. Assay used: immunoSEQ multiplex PCR; TCRdb lists only in-frame clones, some missing. The table has roughly 78,000 clones, 65% to 80% seen once. This CDR3 is 14 amino acids long. The V gene lost 2 bases and the J gene lost 1 base, with 9 bases spanning the gap. CDR1 GTSNPN and CDR2 SVGIG come from the germline V gene (reference sequence). Sequenced material: PBMCs. This TCR derives from a man aged 40-49 years in good health and CMV-seropositive. This chain connects TRBV30 to TRBJ1-3; D is ambiguous. CDR3 loop: CAWSRHGSGNTIYF. The CDR3 nucleotides read TGTGCCTGGAGTCGACACGGTTCTGGAAACACCATATATTTT.